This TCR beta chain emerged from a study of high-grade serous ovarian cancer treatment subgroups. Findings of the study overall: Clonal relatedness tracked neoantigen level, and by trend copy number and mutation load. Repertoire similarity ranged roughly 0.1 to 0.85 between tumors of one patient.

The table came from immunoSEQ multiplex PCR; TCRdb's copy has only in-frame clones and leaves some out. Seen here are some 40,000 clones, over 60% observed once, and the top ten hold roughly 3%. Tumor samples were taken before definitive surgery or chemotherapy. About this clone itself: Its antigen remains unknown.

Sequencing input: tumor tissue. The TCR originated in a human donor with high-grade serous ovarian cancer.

CDR3 protein: CASSSNRTGGYTGELFF. The DNA of the CDR3 is TGTGCCAGCAGCTCGAATAGGACAGGGGGCTACACCGGGGAGCTGTTTTTT. The V gene is TRBV7-8, the J gene TRBJ2-2, with TRBD1 matching 11 bases. Germline V gives CDR1 SGHVS, CDR2 FQNEAQ. Trimming removed 4 bases from V and 3 bases from J; junction bases left unmatched: 7. The CDR3 consists of 17 residues.